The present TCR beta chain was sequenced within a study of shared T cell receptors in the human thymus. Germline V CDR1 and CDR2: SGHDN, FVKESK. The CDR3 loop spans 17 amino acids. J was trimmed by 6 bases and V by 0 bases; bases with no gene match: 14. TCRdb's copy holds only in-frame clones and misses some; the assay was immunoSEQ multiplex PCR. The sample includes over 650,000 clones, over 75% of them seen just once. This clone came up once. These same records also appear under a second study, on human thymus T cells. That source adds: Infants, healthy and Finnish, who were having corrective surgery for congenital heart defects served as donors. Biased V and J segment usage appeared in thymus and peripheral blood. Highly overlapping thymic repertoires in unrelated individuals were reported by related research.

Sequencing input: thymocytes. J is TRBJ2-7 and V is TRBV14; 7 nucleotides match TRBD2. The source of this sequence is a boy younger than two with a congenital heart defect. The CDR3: CASSQDRFGRKGSEQYF. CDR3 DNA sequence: TGTGCCAGCAGCCAAGATAGGTTCGGGAGGAAAGGATCCGAGCAGTACTTC.